Below are 6 T cell receptor beta chains sequenced from a single sample in a study of cytomegalovirus exposure and HLA in healthy donors. PCR used 60 Vbeta primers and 13 Jbeta primers. Generated by immunoSEQ multiplex PCR, the TCRdb table keeps only in-frame clones and is missing some. This sample carries around 100,000 clones, under 85% of them seen once, and the ten largest clones take approximately 4.3%. The specimen was PBMCs. The receptors originated from a man in his forties or fifties in good health and CMV-seropositive.

V gene TRBV23-1 combines with J gene TRBJ2-2; perhaps TRBD2 as D (5 bases). TRBV23-1 qualifies as an ORF whose function is uncertain. The CDR3 length is 16 residues. The V end was cut by 0 bases, the J end by 0 bases, with 8 bases between. CDR3 loop: CASSQSREANTGELFF. In nucleotides, the CDR3 is TGCGCCAGCAGTCAATCGAGGGAAGCGAACACCGGGGAGCTGTTTTTT.

The rearrangement links TRBV11-2 to TRBJ2-3; TRBD2 matches 9 bases. Trimming at V came to 4 bases and at J to 4 bases, leaving 6 bases not matched to a gene. CDR3 length: 15 amino acids. Germline CDR1 is SGHAT and CDR2 is FQNNGV. The DNA of the CDR3 is TGTGCCAGCAGCTCTAGCGGGATTGGCGCAGATACGCAGTATTTT. As protein: CASSSSGIGADTQYF. Full variable domain (remainder filled in from reference TRBV11-2 and TRBJ2-3): EAGVAQSPRYKIIEKRQSVAFWCNPISGHATLYWYQQILGQGPKLLIQFQNNGVVDDSQLPKDRFSAERLKGVDSTLKIQPAKLEDSAVYLCASSSSGIGADTQYFGPGTRLTVL.

The chain uses TRBV29-1 and TRBJ2-5; the match to TRBD1 covers 7 bases. The CDR3 runs 13 residues. The germline CDR1 and CDR2 sequences are SQVTM and ANQGSEA. V lost 4 bases, J lost 5 bases, and 7 bases stayed unmatched. CDR3 nucleotide sequence: TGCAGCGTTGGCACAGGGGACGGGGAGACCCAGTACTTC. This sequence encodes CSVGTGDGETQYF.

This clone was observed a handful of times. The chain links TRBV11-2 to TRBJ2-7; TRBD2 matches at 7 bases. The CDR3 has 14 amino acids. Germline V CDR1 and CDR2: SGHAT, FQNNGV. The J segment lost 5 bases and the V segment lost 2 bases, leaving 6 bases of the junction unmatched. CDR3 sequence (DNA): TGTGCCAGCAGCTTAATACTAGCGAACGACGAGCAGTACTTC. Translating gives CASSLILANDEQYF.

The rearrangement links TRBV14 to TRBJ2-7; possibly TRBD2 for D (6 bases). The CDR3 has 19 residues. Germline V gene lookup returns CDR1 SGHDN and CDR2 FVKESK. V lost 3 bases and J 2 bases, leaving 26 bases between the germline ends. CDR3: CASSQTAGSTFGFAYEQYF. CDR3 in DNA: TGTGCCAGCAGCCAGACCGCCGGGAGCACATTTGGGTTCGCCTACGAGCAGTACTTC.

The chain joins TRBV28 to TRBJ2-1, with 8 positions matching TRBD1. CDR1 is MDHEN, CDR2 SYDVKM, per germline. With V trimmed by 6 bases and J by 2 bases, 6 bases remained unmatched. This CDR3 region has 15 residues. The chain's CDR3 is CASSPGQAAYNEQFF. The CDR3 DNA reads as TGTGCCAGCAGCCCGGGACAGGCCGCCTACAATGAGCAGTTCTTC.